The 22 T cell receptor beta chains below all came from one sample that was sequenced in a study of shared clonotypes between healthy human individuals (dated by TCRdb to 2020 to 2022). The library was generated by the immunoSEQ multiplex PCR assay. TCRdb took over this immuneACCESS table, retaining in-frame rearrangements with V and J assigned. Such tables are incomplete; in checked studies, under half of the missing clones stem from an unresolved V gene, and the remainder is unexplained. The sample table shows some 490,000 clones, and approximately 82% are seen once. The ten largest account for about 12% of the sample. The material sequenced was PBMCs. The source is a woman aged 40 to 50 in good health. Some clones in this sample may be carry-over from other donors' samples.

This clone was detected ten times or more. This sequence joins TRBV14 and TRBJ1-2; D is perhaps TRBD1 (5 bases). CDR3 length: 13 residues. Germline CDR1 and CDR2: SGHDN and FVKESK. Trimming left V 4 bases short and J 4 bases short, with 10 bases between. This CDR3 reads CASSRQGGYGYTF. In nucleotides, the CDR3 is TGTGCCAGCAGCCGCCAGGGCGGCTATGGCTACACCTTC.

The V gene is TRBV18, the J gene TRBJ2-7; 7 nucleotides align to TRBD1. In germline, CDR1 is KGHSH, CDR2 LQKENI. J gave up 2 bases and V 1 base, and 5 bases lay outside the gene matches. The length of the CDR3 is 15 residues. The CDR3 sequence: CASSPLPGTAYEQYF. The CDR3 DNA reads TGTGCCAGCTCACCACTCCCGGGGACAGCCTACGAGCAGTACTTC.

The V gene is TRBV7-2, the J gene TRBJ2-7; tentatively, D is TRBD1 or TRBD2 (5 bases each). Per germline, CDR1 SGHTA and CDR2 FQGNSA. Trimming pared 3 bases from V and 4 bases from J, leaving 13 bases between. The CDR3 extends over 14 amino acids. CDR3 region: CASSFRRESYEQYF. Written as DNA, the CDR3 is TGTGCCAGCAGCTTCCGCAGGGAGAGTTACGAGCAGTACTTC.

The V and J genes are TRBV2 and TRBJ2-7; 15 bases map to TRBD2. After removal of 4 bases from V and 3 bases from J, the junction contained 7 bases not matched to a gene. Germline CDR1 reads SNHLY; CDR2 reads FYNNEI. There are 17 residues in the CDR3. CDR3 coding DNA: TGTGCCAGCAGTGGGACTAGCGGGAGGGCCGTGGGCTACGAGCAGTACTTC. The encoded protein is CASSGTSGRAVGYEQYF.

The rearrangement joins TRBV6-4 to TRBJ2-5, with TRBD2 matching over 11 bases. In germline, CDR1 is MRHNA, CDR2 SNTAGT. The V and J ends lost 6 bases and 5 bases, in that order; junction bases with no gene match: 23. The CDR3 length is 20 residues. As DNA, the CDR3 is TGTGCCAGCAGCGACCCGGGACCGGGGGAAACTAGCGGGAGTCGGGAGACCCAGTACTTC. Protein: CASSDPGPGETSGSRETQYF.

The chain employs TRBV11-2 and TRBJ2-7; D ambiguous. The CDR3 consists of 15 residues. Germline CDR1 SGHAT, CDR2 FQNNGV. V dropped 5 bases and J dropped 2 bases, with 16 bases sitting between them. CDR3 bases: TGTGCCAGCAGCCGCACCCTGGACGCCACCTACGAGCAGTACTTC. This translates into CASSRTLDATYEQYF.

The genes are TRBV4-2 and TRBJ2-2; the D gene is possibly TRBD1 (6 bases). The V gene's germline CDR1 is LGHNA and CDR2 YNFKEQ. V lost 1 base and J 4 bases, leaving 10 bases between the germline ends. CDR3 length: 15 amino acids. The CDR3 coding sequence is TGTGCCAGCAGCCAAGTAGGGACACTCACCGGGGAGCTGTTTTTT. Its protein is CASSQVGTLTGELFF.

CDR3 sequence reads: CASGLADRRPRTYEQYF. In nucleotides, the CDR3 is TGTGCTAGTGGTTTGGCAGACAGGCGGCCTAGAACCTACGAGCAGTACTTC. The gene calls are TRBV12-5 and TRBJ2-7; tentative D call: TRBD1 (6 bases). There are 17 residues in the CDR3. Germline lookup yields CDR1 LGHNT and CDR2 FRNRAP. The V gene lost 1 base and the J gene lost 2 bases, with 18 bases spanning the gap.

The chain has TRBV12-1 and TRBJ2-7; the DNA was not compared with TRBD1, the D call given in the table. TRBV12-1 is assigned pseudogene status. The CDR3 sequence is 15 residues long. The CDR3: CASSLPGTGAYEQYF. CDR3 bases: TGTGCCAGCAGCCTTCCCGGGACAGGGGCCTACGAGCAGTACTTC.

The rearrangement links TRBV19 to TRBJ2-5, with D possibly being TRBD2 (5 bases). Deletions cut 5 bases from V and 5 bases from J, with 15 bases between. The CDR3 has 14 residues. From germline, CDR1 is LNHDA and CDR2 SQIVND (reference sequence). The CDR3 DNA reads TGTGCCAGTAGTCCCTGGCCCCCGGGGGAGACCCAGTACTTC. Protein: CASSPWPPGETQYF.

This rearrangement joins TRBV7-2 to TRBJ2-7; D might be TRBD2 (5 bases). The CDR3 runs to 14 residues. Per the germline V gene, CDR1 is SGHTA and CDR2 is FQGNSA. V was pared by 1 base and J by 7 bases, with 14 bases between. CDR3 sequence: CASSLVGAPREQYF. In DNA form, the CDR3 reads TGTGCCAGCAGCTTAGTGGGAGCCCCGCGGGAGCAGTACTTC.

The CDR3 nucleotides are TGTGCCAGCAGCGGACAGGGCTATGGCTACACCTTC. It yields the protein CASSGQGYGYTF. The rearrangement uses TRBV6-1 and TRBJ1-2, with 8 bases aligning to TRBD1. The CDR3 is 12 amino acids. Trimming took 6 bases from V and 4 from J; bases not matched to a gene: 1. In germline, CDR1 is MNHNS, CDR2 SASEGT.

The chain couples TRBV27 to TRBJ1-5; unclear D gene. Germline V gene data show CDR1 as MNHEY and CDR2 as SMNVEV (reference sequence). Trimming took 6 bases from V and 2 from J, leaving 14 bases between them. The CDR3 covers 15 residues. The CDR3 spells CASSPDLRGNQPQHF. The DNA of the CDR3 is TGTGCCAGCAGCCCAGACTTGAGAGGCAATCAGCCCCAGCATTTT.

The CDR3 protein is CASTPSGKAQPQHF. DNA of the CDR3: TGTGCCAGCACCCCCTCGGGGAAGGCTCAGCCCCAGCATTTT. This chain links TRBV6-1 with TRBJ1-5; D call uncertain. Looked up from germline, CDR1 is MNHNS and CDR2 is SASEGT. Trimming left V 7 bases short and J 6 bases short, with 16 bases between. The CDR3 runs 14 residues.

In its sample, this clone was seen many times. The gene calls are TRBV29-1 and TRBJ2-7, with 9 bases that match TRBD1. Germline values: CDR1 SQVTM, CDR2 ANQGSEA. The CDR3 runs to 13 residues. Trimming took 5 bases from V and 2 from J; bases not matched to a gene: 4. CDR3 protein: CSVRTGVTYEQYF. CDR3 nucleotide sequence: TGCAGCGTTAGGACAGGGGTGACCTACGAGCAGTACTTC.

The sample holds a few counts of this clone. This chain links TRBV2 with TRBJ2-1, with 9 bases aligning to TRBD1. Trimming took 6 bases from V and 6 from J; bases not matched to a gene: 6. The CDR3 length is 14 residues. Germline CDR1 is SNHLY and CDR2 is FYNNEI. The CDR3 loop reads CASRPGTGLNEQFF. DNA for the CDR3: TGTGCCAGCAGACCCGGGACAGGGCTCAATGAGCAGTTCTTC.

The genes are TRBV2 and TRBJ1-5, with a possible D match to TRBD1 (6 bases). The germline V gene encodes CDR1 SNHLY and CDR2 FYNNEI. Between the trimmed V and J ends, which lost 6 bases and 3 bases, there was a span of 12 bases. The CDR3 spans 14 residues. CDR3 region: CASSGTRNNQPQHF. CDR3 in DNA: TGTGCCAGCAGCGGGACAAGAAACAATCAGCCCCAGCATTTT.

The CDR3 nucleotides are TGTGCCAGCAGGACCCTCTCCAGGAACACTGAAGCTTTCTTT. Translated, it gives CASRTLSRNTEAFF. This sequence joins TRBV27 and TRBJ1-1; no firm D call. V lost 6 bases and J 1 base, leaving 12 bases between the germline ends. Per the germline V gene, CDR1 is MNHEY and CDR2 is SMNVEV (reference sequence). The CDR3 runs 14 residues.

The rearrangement links TRBV5-1 to TRBJ2-7; the D gene could be TRBD1 or TRBD2 (5 bases each). The CDR3 covers 12 residues. Germline CDR1 and CDR2: SGHRS and YFSETQ. The V gene lost 7 bases and the J gene lost 2 bases, with 10 bases spanning the gap. The CDR3 region is CASQEGTYEQYF. The CDR3 DNA sequence: TGCGCCAGCCAAGAGGGGACCTACGAGCAGTACTTC.

This clone has a single count. The rearrangement links TRBV14 to TRBJ2-3, with no clear D. Germline CDR1 SGHDN, CDR2 FVKESK. V shed 0 bases and J shed 9 bases, with 10 bases lying between them. The CDR3 runs to 13 residues. This CDR3 is CASSQDSRATQYF. The CDR3 nucleotides are TGTGCCAGCAGCCAAGATTCACGGGCAACGCAGTATTTT.

The chain combines TRBV11-2 with TRBJ2-6; D is possibly TRBD1 (7 bases). CDR3 size: 17 residues. Germline CDR1 reads SGHAT; CDR2 reads FQNNGV. Between the trimmed V and J ends, which lost 5 bases and 0 bases, there was a span of 14 bases. The CDR3 reads CASSLRGASSGANVLTF. CDR3 nucleotides: TGTGCCAGCAGCCTCAGGGGGGCTAGCTCTGGGGCCAACGTCCTGACTTTC.

This chain connects TRBV27 to TRBJ1-5, with D maybe TRBD1 (6 bases). Germline loops: CDR1 MNHEY, CDR2 SMNVEV (reference sequence). Between the trimmed V and J ends, which lost 3 bases and 6 bases, there was a span of 15 bases. The CDR3 sequence is 15 residues long. CDR3 loop: CASSFYREVGQPQHF. As DNA, the CDR3 is TGTGCCAGCAGTTTCTACAGGGAAGTCGGTCAGCCCCAGCATTTT.